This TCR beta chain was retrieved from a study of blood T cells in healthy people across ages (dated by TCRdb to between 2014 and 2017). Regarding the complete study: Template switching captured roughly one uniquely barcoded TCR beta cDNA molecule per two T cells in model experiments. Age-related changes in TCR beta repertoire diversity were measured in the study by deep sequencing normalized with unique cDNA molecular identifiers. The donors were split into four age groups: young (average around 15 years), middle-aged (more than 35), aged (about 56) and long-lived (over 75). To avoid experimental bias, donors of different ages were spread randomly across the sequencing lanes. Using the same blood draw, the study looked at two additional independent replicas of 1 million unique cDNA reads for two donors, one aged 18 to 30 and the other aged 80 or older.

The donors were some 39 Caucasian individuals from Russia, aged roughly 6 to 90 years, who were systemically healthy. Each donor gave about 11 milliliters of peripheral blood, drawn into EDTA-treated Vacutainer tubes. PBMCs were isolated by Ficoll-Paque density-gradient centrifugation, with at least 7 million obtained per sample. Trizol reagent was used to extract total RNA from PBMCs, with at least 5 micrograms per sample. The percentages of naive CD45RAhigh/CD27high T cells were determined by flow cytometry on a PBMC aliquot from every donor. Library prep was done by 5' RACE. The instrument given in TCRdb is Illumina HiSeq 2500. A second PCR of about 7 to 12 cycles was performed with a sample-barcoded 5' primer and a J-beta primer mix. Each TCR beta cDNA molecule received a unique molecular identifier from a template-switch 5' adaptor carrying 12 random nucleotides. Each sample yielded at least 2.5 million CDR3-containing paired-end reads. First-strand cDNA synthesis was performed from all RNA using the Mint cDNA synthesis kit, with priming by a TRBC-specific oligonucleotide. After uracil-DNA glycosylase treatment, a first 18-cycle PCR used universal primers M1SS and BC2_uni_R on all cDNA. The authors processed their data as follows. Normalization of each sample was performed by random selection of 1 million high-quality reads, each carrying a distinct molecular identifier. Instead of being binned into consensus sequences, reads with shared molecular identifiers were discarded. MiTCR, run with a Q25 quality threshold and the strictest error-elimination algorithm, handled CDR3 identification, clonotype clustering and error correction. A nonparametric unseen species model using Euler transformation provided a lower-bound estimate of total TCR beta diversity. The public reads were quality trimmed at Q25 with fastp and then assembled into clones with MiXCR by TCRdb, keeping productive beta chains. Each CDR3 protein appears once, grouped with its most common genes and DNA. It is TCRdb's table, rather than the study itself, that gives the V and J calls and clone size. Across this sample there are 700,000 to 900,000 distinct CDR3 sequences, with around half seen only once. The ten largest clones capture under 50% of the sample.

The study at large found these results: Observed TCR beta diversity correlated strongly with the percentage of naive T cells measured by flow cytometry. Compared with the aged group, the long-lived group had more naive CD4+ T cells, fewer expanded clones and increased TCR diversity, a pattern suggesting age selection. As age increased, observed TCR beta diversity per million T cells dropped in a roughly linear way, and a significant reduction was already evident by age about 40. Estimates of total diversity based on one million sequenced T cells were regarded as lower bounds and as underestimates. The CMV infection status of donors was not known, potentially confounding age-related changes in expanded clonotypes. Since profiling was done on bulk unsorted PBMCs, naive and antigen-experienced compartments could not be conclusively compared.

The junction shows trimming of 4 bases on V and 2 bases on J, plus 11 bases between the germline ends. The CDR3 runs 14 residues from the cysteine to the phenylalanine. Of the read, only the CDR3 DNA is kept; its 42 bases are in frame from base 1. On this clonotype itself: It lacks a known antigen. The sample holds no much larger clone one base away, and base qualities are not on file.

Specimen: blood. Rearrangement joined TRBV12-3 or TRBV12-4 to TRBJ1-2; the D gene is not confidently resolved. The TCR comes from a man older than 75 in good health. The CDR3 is CASSYKDDNYGYTF. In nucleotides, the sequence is TGTGCCAGCAGTTACAAGGACGACAACTATGGCTACACCTTC.